This T cell receptor beta chain was identified in a study of T cell responses to AZD1222 COVID-19 vaccine. The length of the CDR3 is 16 residues. The germline CDR1 and CDR2 sequences are MDHEN and SYDVKM. V lost 6 bases to trimming and J lost 1 base; unmatched junction nucleotides: 9. Produced via immunoSEQ multiplex PCR; TCRdb's table is partial and in-frame only. The sample yields approximately 120,000 clones, 89% seen once. This chain joins TRBV28 and TRBJ1-1; TRBD1 agrees at 9 bases. This TCR came from an adult in good health. The sample here was peripheral blood, taken on day 0 of AZD1222 vaccination. CDR3 DNA sequence: TGTGCCAGCAGGTTACCGTCGACAGGGGGGAACACTGAAGCTTTCTTT. It codes for CASRLPSTGGNTEAFF.